This entry concerns a single TCR beta chain. This entry is derived from a study of blood T cell repertoires in COVID-19. Overall study context: Sites in the United States, Italy and Spain provided acute and convalescent COVID-19 samples.

This CDR3 is 11 amino acids long. V lost 3 bases, J lost 11 bases, and 13 bases lay in between. Germline assignment: CDR1 SQVTM and CDR2 ANQGSEA. The repertoire was sequenced with immunoSEQ multiplex PCR; TCRdb's copy has only in-frame clones and lacks some. The sample includes around 25,000 clones, about 87% of them seen just once. The sequenced material came from peripheral blood. The receptor comes from a human donor in a cohort sampled during active COVID-19. V gene TRBV29-1 combines with J gene TRBJ1-1; tentative D call: TRBD1 (5 bases). The CDR3 DNA reads as TGCAGCGTTGATTCGGGGGGAAGGGCTTTCTTT. It is translated as CSVDSGGRAFF.